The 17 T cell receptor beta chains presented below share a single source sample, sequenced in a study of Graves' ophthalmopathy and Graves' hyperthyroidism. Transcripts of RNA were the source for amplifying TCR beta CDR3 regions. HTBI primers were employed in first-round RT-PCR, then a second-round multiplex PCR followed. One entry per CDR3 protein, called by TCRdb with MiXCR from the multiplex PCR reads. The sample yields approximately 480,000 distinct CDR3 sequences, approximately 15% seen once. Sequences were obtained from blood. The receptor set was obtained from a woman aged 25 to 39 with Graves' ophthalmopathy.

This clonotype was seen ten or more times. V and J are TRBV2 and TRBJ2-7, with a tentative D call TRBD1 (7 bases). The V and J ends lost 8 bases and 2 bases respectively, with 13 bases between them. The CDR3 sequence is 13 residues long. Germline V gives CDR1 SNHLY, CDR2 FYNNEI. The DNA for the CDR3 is TGTGCCAGCGGGGGGACAGATCCCTACGAGCAGTACTTC. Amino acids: CASGGTDPYEQYF.

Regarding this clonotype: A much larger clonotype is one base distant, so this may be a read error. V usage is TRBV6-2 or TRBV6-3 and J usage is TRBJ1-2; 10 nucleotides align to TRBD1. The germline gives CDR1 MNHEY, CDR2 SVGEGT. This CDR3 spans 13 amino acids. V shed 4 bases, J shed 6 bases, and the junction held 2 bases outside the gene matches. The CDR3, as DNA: TGTGCCAGCAGTTGCGACAGGGGGCATGGCTACACCTTC. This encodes CASSCDRGHGYTF.

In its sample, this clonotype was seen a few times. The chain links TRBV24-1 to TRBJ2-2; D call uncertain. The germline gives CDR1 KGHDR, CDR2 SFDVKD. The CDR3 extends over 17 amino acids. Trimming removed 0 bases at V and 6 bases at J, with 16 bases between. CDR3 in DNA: TGTGCCACCAGTGATTTGGGAAGTAGCTGGCCCCCCGGGGAGCTGTTTTTT. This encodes CATSDLGSSWPPGELFF.

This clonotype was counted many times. DNA of the CDR3: TGCAGCGTTGGGGGGACTGAGAATCAGCCCCAGCATTTT. Translating gives CSVGGTENQPQHF. The gene calls are TRBV29-1 and TRBJ1-5, with D possibly being TRBD1 (5 bases). Germline V CDR1 and CDR2: SQVTM, ANQGSEA. V gave up 4 bases and J gave up 4 bases, with 11 bases separating them. The length of the CDR3 is 13 residues.

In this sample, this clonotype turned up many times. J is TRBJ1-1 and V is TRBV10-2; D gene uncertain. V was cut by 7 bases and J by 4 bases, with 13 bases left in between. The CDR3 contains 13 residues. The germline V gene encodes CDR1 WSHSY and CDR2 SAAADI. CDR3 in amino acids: CASIPVLGTEAFF. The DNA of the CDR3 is TGCGCCAGCATCCCCGTGTTGGGCACTGAAGCTTTCTTT.

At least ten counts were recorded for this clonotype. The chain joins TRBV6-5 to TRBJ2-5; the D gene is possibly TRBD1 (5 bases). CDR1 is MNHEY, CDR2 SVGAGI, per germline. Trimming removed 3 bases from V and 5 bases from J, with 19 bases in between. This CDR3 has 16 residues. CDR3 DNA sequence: TGTGCCAGCAGTTATTATGCTGACAGAAGTGAGGAGACCCAGTACTTC. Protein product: CASSYYADRSEETQYF.

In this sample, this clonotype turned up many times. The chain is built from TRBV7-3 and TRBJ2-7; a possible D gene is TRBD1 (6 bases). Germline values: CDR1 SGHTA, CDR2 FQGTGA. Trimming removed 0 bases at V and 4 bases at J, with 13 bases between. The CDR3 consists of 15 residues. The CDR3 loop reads CASSLTETGSYEQYF. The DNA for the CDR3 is TGTGCCAGCAGCTTAACAGAGACAGGCTCTTACGAGCAGTACTTC.

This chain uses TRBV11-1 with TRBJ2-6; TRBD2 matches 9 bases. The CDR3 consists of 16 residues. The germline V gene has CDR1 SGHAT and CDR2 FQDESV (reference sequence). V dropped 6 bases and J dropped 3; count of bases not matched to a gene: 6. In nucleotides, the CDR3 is TGTGCCAGCAGGCGGGGGGGGGCCGATGGGGCCAACGTCCTGACTTTC. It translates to CASRRGGADGANVLTF.

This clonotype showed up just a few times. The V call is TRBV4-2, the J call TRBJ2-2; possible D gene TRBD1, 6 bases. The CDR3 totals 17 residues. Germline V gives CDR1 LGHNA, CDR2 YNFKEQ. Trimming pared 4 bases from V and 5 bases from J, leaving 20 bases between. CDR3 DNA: TGTGCCAGCAGCCCCCTCGGACGAGGGGGAAATACCGGGGAGCTGTTTTTT. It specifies CASSPLGRGGNTGELFF.

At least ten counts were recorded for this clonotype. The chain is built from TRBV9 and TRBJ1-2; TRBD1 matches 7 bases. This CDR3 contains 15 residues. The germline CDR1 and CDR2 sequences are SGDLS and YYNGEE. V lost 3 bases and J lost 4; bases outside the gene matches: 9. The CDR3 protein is CASSDSRDRFYGYTF. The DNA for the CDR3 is TGTGCCAGCAGCGATAGCCGGGACAGATTCTATGGCTACACCTTC.

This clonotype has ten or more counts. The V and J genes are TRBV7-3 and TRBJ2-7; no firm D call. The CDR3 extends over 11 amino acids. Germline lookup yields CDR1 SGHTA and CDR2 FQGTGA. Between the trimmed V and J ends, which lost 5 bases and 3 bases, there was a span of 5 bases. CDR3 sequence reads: CASSPVYEQYF. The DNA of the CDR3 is TGTGCCAGCAGCCCAGTCTACGAGCAGTACTTC.

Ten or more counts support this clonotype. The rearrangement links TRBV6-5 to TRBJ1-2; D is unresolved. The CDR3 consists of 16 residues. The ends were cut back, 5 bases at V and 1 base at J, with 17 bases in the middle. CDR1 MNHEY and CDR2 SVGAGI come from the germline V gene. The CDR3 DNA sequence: TGTGCCAGCAGTAACACCTGGGATCCCCATAACTATGGCTACACCTTC. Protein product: CASSNTWDPHNYGYTF.

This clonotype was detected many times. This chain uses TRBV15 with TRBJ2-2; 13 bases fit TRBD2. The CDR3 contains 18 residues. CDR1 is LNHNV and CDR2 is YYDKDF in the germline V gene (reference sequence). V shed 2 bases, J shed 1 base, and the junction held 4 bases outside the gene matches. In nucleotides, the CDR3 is TGTGCCACCAGCAGACCGGGACTAGCGGGGCTGAACACCGGGGAGCTGTTTTTT. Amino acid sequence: CATSRPGLAGLNTGELFF.

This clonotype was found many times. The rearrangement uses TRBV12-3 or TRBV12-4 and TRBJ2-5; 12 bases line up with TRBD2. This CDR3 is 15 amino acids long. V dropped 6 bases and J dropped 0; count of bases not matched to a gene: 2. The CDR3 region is CASSGLAGNQETQYF. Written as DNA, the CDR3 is TGTGCCAGCAGCGGACTAGCGGGGAACCAAGAGACCCAGTACTTC.

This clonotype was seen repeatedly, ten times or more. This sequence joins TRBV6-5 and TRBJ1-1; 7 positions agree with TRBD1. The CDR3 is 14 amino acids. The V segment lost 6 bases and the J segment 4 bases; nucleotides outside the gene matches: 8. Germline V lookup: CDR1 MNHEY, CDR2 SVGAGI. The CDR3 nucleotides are TGTGCCAGCAGGGTTTCAGGGGGAAGCACTGAAGCTTTCTTT. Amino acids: CASRVSGGSTEAFF.

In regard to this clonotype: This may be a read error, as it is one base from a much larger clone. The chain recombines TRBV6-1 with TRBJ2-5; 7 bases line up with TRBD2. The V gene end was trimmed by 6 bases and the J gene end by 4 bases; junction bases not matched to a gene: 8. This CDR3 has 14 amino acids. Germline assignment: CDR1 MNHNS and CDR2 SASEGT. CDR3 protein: CASSQRGKRETQYF. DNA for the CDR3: TGTGCCAGCAGCCAGCGGGGTAAAAGAGAGACCCAGTACTTC.

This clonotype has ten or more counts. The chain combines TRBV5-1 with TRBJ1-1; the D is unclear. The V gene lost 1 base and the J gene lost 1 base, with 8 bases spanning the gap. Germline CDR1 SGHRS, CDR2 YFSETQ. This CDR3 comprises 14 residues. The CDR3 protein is CASSLSGSNTEAFF. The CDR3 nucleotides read TGCGCCAGCAGCTTGTCAGGATCGAACACTGAAGCTTTCTTT.